This entry lists 20 T cell receptor beta chains sequenced from one sample in a study of control samples from healthy donors and cancer patients. Repertoires were generated with immunoSEQ multiplex PCR, while TCRdb's copy carries only in-frame clones and drops some. The repertoire includes around 89,000 clones, around 80% of them detected once, and around 10% sits in the top ten. Sequencing was done on a sample of blood. The receptors were gathered from a woman between 55 and 75 years old in good health.

CDR3 sequence (DNA): TGTGCCAGCAGTCCCCCGGCTTTGTATGGCTACACCTTC. Amino acid sequence: CASSPPALYGYTF. This chain joins TRBV28 and TRBJ1-2; unclear D gene. V gave up 5 bases and J gave up 5 bases, with 12 bases separating them. The CDR3 covers 13 residues. Germline V CDR1 and CDR2: MDHEN, SYDVKM.

The sample holds a few counts of this clone. The V and J genes are TRBV11-2 and TRBJ1-1; the match to TRBD1 covers 7 bases. The V gene's germline CDR1 is SGHAT and CDR2 FQNNGV. The CDR3 sequence is 13 residues long. J gave up 10 bases and V 5 bases, and 10 bases lay outside the gene matches. The CDR3 loop is CASSLSTGEVAFF. CDR3 in DNA: TGTGCCAGCAGCCTGAGTACAGGGGAGGTAGCTTTCTTT.

The chain couples TRBV4-3 to TRBJ2-3; the match to TRBD2 covers 7 bases. The CDR3 is 16 amino acids. The germline V gene has CDR1 LGHNA and CDR2 YSLEER. V was pared by 0 bases and J by 2 bases, with 5 bases of the junction left unmatched. The CDR3 spells CASSQEPGGSTDTQYF. The CDR3 coding sequence is TGCGCCAGCAGCCAAGAGCCGGGGGGTTCCACAGATACGCAGTATTTT.

The chain carries TRBV6-5 and TRBJ1-5; D not resolved. Looked up from germline, CDR1 is MNHEY and CDR2 is SVGAGI. Trimming removed 9 bases at V and 0 bases at J, with 9 bases between. This CDR3 contains 13 residues. In nucleotides, the CDR3 is TGTGCCAGTCACGGGTATAGCAATCAGCCCCAGCATTTT. This encodes CASHGYSNQPQHF.

This clone was seen only a few times. V is TRBV15 and J is TRBJ2-1; TRBD2 aligns across 11 bases. V was pared by 1 base and J by 6 bases, with 2 bases of the junction left unmatched. CDR3 length: 15 residues. The germline V gene encodes CDR1 LNHNV and CDR2 YYDKDF (reference sequence). CDR3 amino acids: CATSRAGTSGNEQFF. The CDR3 DNA is TGTGCCACCAGCAGAGCCGGGACTAGCGGCAATGAGCAGTTCTTC.

The rearrangement links TRBV18 to TRBJ2-7; D perhaps matches TRBD1 (6 bases). The germline V and J ends were trimmed by 4 bases and 4 bases, with 11 bases remaining between them. Germline loops: CDR1 KGHSH, CDR2 LQKENI. This CDR3 region has 13 residues. The CDR3 here is CASSLTRGYEQYF. For the CDR3, the DNA is TGTGCCAGCTCACTAACGAGGGGGTACGAGCAGTACTTC.

The chain employs TRBV7-2 and TRBJ2-1, with 11 bases lining up with TRBD2. The CDR3 has 15 residues. The V gene end was trimmed by 5 bases and the J gene end by 10 bases; junction bases not matched to a gene: 10. Germline-derived CDR1 and CDR2 are SGHTA and FQGNSA. CDR3 coding DNA: TGTGCCAGCAGCACCCAGACTAGCGGGAAGGTGGAGCAGTTCTTC. Residues: CASSTQTSGKVEQFF.

The CDR3 loop is CASSLTSGRGWREQYF. The CDR3 bases are TGTGCCAGCAGCCTAACTAGCGGGAGGGGTTGGCGCGAGCAGTACTTC. This chain links TRBV28 with TRBJ2-7, with TRBD2 identical over 13 bases. Germline assignment: CDR1 MDHEN and CDR2 SYDVKM. The CDR3 loop spans 16 amino acids. The V and J ends lost 6 bases and 6 bases, in that order; junction bases with no gene match: 11.

The chain is built from TRBV5-1 and TRBJ2-5, with a possible D match to TRBD2 (5 bases). V lost 1 base and J 1 base, leaving 11 bases between the germline ends. This CDR3 contains 15 residues. Germline V gene lookup returns CDR1 SGHRS and CDR2 YFSETQ. This CDR3 is CASSLFAGSQETQYF. CDR3 nucleotides: TGCGCCAGCAGCTTGTTTGCGGGTAGCCAAGAGACCCAGTACTTC.

The CDR3 protein is CASSQQYNEQFF. CDR3 sequence (DNA): TGTGCCAGCAGTCAACAATACAATGAGCAGTTCTTC. This chain links TRBV6-5 with TRBJ2-1, with D hard to call. Germline CDR1 is MNHEY and CDR2 is SVGAGI. The CDR3 has 12 amino acids. V lost 5 bases and J lost 4, with 6 bases in between.

This clone has just a few counts. This chain links TRBV27 with TRBJ1-4, with D uncertain. CDR1 is MNHEY and CDR2 is SMNVEV in the germline V gene (reference sequence). The CDR3 consists of 13 residues. The ends were cut back, 2 bases at V and 8 bases at J, with 9 bases in the middle. The CDR3: CASSLRVGEKLFF. The CDR3 DNA follows: TGTGCCAGCAGTTTAAGAGTCGGAGAAAAACTGTTTTTT. The full variable domain, completed using reference TRBV27 and TRBJ1-4, is EAQVTQNPRYLITVTGKKLTVTCSQNMNHEYMSWYRQDPGLGLRQIYYSMNVEVTDKGDVPEGYKVSRKEKRNFPLILESPSPNQTSLYFCASSLRVGEKLFFGSGTQLSVL.

The sample holds one count of this clone. The chain links TRBV4-1 to TRBJ2-7, with a tentative D call TRBD1 (6 bases). Between the trimmed V and J ends, which lost 3 bases and 2 bases, there was a span of 11 bases. The CDR3 covers 14 residues. Germline CDR1 and CDR2: MGHRA and YSYEKL. In DNA, the CDR3 is TGCGCCAGCAGCCAGGCGGACAGAACCTACGAGCAGTACTTC. As protein: CASSQADRTYEQYF.

V and J are TRBV6-2 or TRBV6-3 and TRBJ2-7; D uncertain. V lost 4 bases and J 4 bases, leaving 8 bases between the germline ends. The CDR3 has 12 amino acids. CDR1 is MNHEY, CDR2 SVGEGT, per germline. CDR3 in amino acids: CASSWSQYEQYF. As DNA, the CDR3 is TGTGCCAGCAGTTGGAGTCAATACGAGCAGTACTTC.

The chain recombines TRBV28 with TRBJ1-5, with a tentative D call TRBD1 (6 bases). The CDR3 totals 15 residues. V was clipped by 6 bases and J by 6 bases, with 18 bases between them. CDR1 and CDR2 from the germline V gene are MDHEN and SYDVKM. CDR3 DNA: TGTGCCAGCAGCAATCTCGGGGGGGCCTGTCAGCCCCAGCATTTT. Encoded protein: CASSNLGGACQPQHF.

This clone was observed once. The chain has TRBV5-1 and TRBJ2-6; D is undetermined. The V end was cut by 4 bases, the J end by 2 bases, with 7 bases between. Germline values: CDR1 SGHRS, CDR2 YFSETQ. The CDR3 extends over 14 amino acids. CDR3 bases: TGCGCCAGCAGCGACATAACTGGGGCCAACGTCCTGACTTTC. It yields the protein CASSDITGANVLTF.

This chain joins TRBV6-2 or TRBV6-3 and TRBJ1-2, with D unclear. The CDR3 is made up of 14 amino acids. Trimming shortened V by 3 bases and J by 6 bases, and 14 bases separated the two germline ends. Germline-derived CDR1 and CDR2 are MNHEY and SVGEGT. The CDR3 loop is CASSYRTRVNGYTF. The CDR3 region has the DNA TGTGCCAGCAGTTATCGGACCAGAGTGAATGGCTACACCTTC.

The chain has TRBV5-1 and TRBJ1-1, with D maybe TRBD1 (5 bases). Trimming took 4 bases from V and 6 from J, leaving 13 bases between them. Germline CDR1 and CDR2: SGHRS and YFSETQ. The CDR3 length is 13 residues. For the CDR3, the DNA is TGCGCCAGCAGCCCCCAGGGTATCCCTGAAGCTTTCTTT. Translation gives CASSPQGIPEAFF.

The chain joins TRBV21-1 to TRBJ2-6; the table names TRBD2, a call not compared with the DNA. TRBV21-1 has pseudogene status. This CDR3 contains 17 residues. As DNA, the CDR3 is TGTGCCAGCAGCAAAGTAGGGGGGGCGGATGGGGCCAACGTCCTGACTTTC. Its translation is CASSKVGGADGANVLTF.

This clone occurred a few times. The chain recombines TRBV10-3 with TRBJ1-5, with 7 nucleotides matching TRBD1. The CDR3 totals 18 residues. Germline V gene sequence: CDR1 ENHRY, CDR2 SYGVKD. The V segment lost 0 bases and the J segment 1 base; nucleotides outside the gene matches: 9. CDR3 region: CAISESPTGRTSNQPQHF. The CDR3 coding sequence is TGTGCCATCAGTGAGTCGCCGACAGGGAGGACGAGCAATCAGCCCCAGCATTTT.

The CDR3 nucleotides read TGTGCCAGCAGTTACTTCGGGGTTGAAGCTTTCTTT. Its translation: CASSYFGVEAFF. This chain connects TRBV6-2 or TRBV6-3 to TRBJ1-1; D gene uncertain. CDR1 is MNHEY, CDR2 SVGEGT, per germline. With 1 base removed from V and 7 bases from J, the gap between germline ends came to 7 bases. This CDR3 is 12 amino acids long.